This TCR beta chain was retrieved from a study of response to subunit inactivated influenza vaccine. In regard to this clonotype: Its antigen remains unknown.

This CDR3 contains 13 residues. J lost 7 bases, V lost 4 bases, and 3 bases had no gene match. The germline V gene has CDR1 SNHLY and CDR2 FYNNEI. Findings of the study overall: The authors proposed limited new T cell recruitment per seasonal influenza vaccination.

TCRdb passed the RT-PCR reads through MiXCR, listing each CDR3 protein once. The table shows hundreds of thousands of distinct CDR3 sequences, with around a sixth occurring only once. The rearrangement joins TRBV2 to TRBJ2-1; 8 positions match TRBD2. The receptor was isolated from a man aged 45-60 years who received an inactivated influenza vaccine. The material sequenced was PBMCs from blood, taken 5 days after vaccination. The CDR3: CASSAGGANEQFF. CDR3 coding DNA: TGTGCCAGCAGTGCCGGGGGGGCGAATGAGCAGTTCTTC. The variable domain in full, completed from reference TRBV2 and TRBJ2-1, reads EPEVTQTPSHQVTQMGQEVILRCVPISNHLYFYWYRQILGQKVEFLVSFYNNEISEKSEIFDDQFSVERPDGSNFTLKIRSTKLEDSAMYFCASSAGGANEQFFGPGTRLTVL.